A selection of T cell receptor beta chains follows, all from one sample in a study of blood T cell repertoires in COVID-19. Only in-frame clones appear in the TCRdb table, and some are missing; sequencing was by immunoSEQ multiplex PCR. The sample lists approximately 300,000 clones, more than 75% occurring once. The sequenced sample was PBMCs or T cells enriched from blood (not recorded which). The source is a woman under 30 who had recovered from COVID-19. CDR3s include the opening cysteine and the closing phenylalanine or tryptophan. The order of the fields is D gene, V gene, clone size, J gene, CDR3 protein, CDR3 DNA. A D gene is named only where the DNA matches it firmly. Clone size is shown for a subset of rows, as once, few, many or a class of expanded clone.

D: TRBD1
V: TRBV27
size: NA
J: TRBJ2-1
CDR3: CASSRQGTGLIWDEQFF
DNA: TGTGCCAGCAGTCGACAGGGGACAGGGTTAATCTGGGATGAGCAGTTCTTC

D: NA
V: TRBV28
size: NA
J: TRBJ2-7
CDR3: CASSPGLSYEQYF
DNA: TGTGCCAGCAGTCCAGGGCTTTCCTACGAGCAGTACTTC

D: TRBD1
V: TRBV9
size: NA
J: TRBJ2-2
CDR3: CASSPRGQGAGELFF
DNA: TGTGCCAGCAGCCCTCGGGGACAGGGGGCCGGGGAGCTGTTTTTT

D: NA
V: TRBV3-1/TRBV3-2
size: NA
J: TRBJ1-3
CDR3: CASSSRNTIYF
DNA: TGTGCCAGCAGCTCAAGAAACACCATATATTTT

D: NA
V: TRBV18
size: NA
J: TRBJ2-1
CDR3: CASSPQRDPTSYNEQFF
DNA: TGTGCCAGCTCACCACAGAGGGATCCAACCTCCTACAATGAGCAGTTCTTC

D: NA
V: TRBV9
size: once
J: TRBJ1-2
CDR3: CASSAQGSADYGYTF
DNA: TGTGCCAGCAGCGCACAGGGCTCCGCTGACTATGGCTACACCTTC

D: NA
V: TRBV28
size: NA
J: TRBJ1-1
CDR3: CASSLWTDTNTEAFF
DNA: TGTGCCAGCAGTTTATGGACAGATACGAACACTGAAGCTTTCTTT

D: TRBD1
V: TRBV12-5
size: few
J: TRBJ1-2
CDR3: CASGLPGQLYGYTF
DNA: TGTGCTAGTGGTTTGCCGGGACAGCTCTATGGCTACACCTTC

D: NA
V: TRBV5-6
size: NA
J: TRBJ1-4
CDR3: CASSLDRAEKLFF
DNA: TGTGCCAGCAGCTTGGACAGGGCTGAAAAACTGTTTTTT

D: NA
V: TRBV12-3/TRBV12-4
size: NA
J: TRBJ1-1
CDR3: CASSLTSESEAFF
DNA: TGTGCCAGCAGTTTAACCTCCGAGAGTGAAGCTTTCTTT

D: NA
V: TRBV19
size: NA
J: TRBJ2-7
CDR3: CASSIWRTADPYEQYF
DNA: TGTGCCAGTAGTATTTGGAGGACGGCCGACCCCTACGAGCAGTACTTC

D: NA
V: TRBV6-5
size: NA
J: TRBJ1-4
CDR3: CASSPGHSNEKLFF
DNA: TGTGCCAGCAGCCCGGGACACTCTAATGAAAAACTGTTTTTT

D: NA
V: TRBV4-1
size: NA
J: TRBJ2-2
CDR3: CASSQVTADTGELFF
DNA: TGCGCCAGCAGCCAAGTAACAGCGGACACCGGGGAGCTGTTTTTT

D: TRBD1
V: TRBV19
size: NA
J: TRBJ1-1
CDR3: CASRAQGASLTEAFF
DNA: TGTGCCAGTAGAGCACAGGGGGCCAGTCTGACTGAAGCTTTCTTT

D: NA
V: TRBV6-1
size: NA
J: TRBJ1-5
CDR3: CASSEVDSNQPQHF
DNA: TGTGCCAGCAGTGAGGTAGATAGCAATCAGCCCCAGCATTTT

D: NA
V: TRBV2
size: NA
J: TRBJ1-5
CDR3: CASSLTRDQPQHF
DNA: TGTGCCAGCAGTTTGACCAGGGATCAGCCCCAGCATTTT

D: NA
V: TRBV29-1
size: NA
J: TRBJ2-1
CDR3: CSTKVGLLAHDEQFF
DNA: TGCAGCACGAAAGTGGGACTCCTAGCCCACGATGAGCAGTTCTTC

D: TRBD1
V: TRBV28
size: NA
J: TRBJ1-6
CDR3: CASSFRDRDNSPLHF
DNA: TGTGCCAGCAGCTTCAGGGACAGAGATAATTCACCCCTCCACTTT

D: NA
V: TRBV9
size: NA
J: TRBJ2-7
CDR3: CASSRSIYEQYF
DNA: TGTGCCAGCAGTAGGAGCATCTACGAGCAGTACTTC

D: NA
V: TRBV27
size: NA
J: TRBJ2-7
CDR3: CASSLQGYEQYF
DNA: TGTGCCAGCAGTTTACAGGGGTACGAGCAGTACTTC

D: NA
V: TRBV25-1
size: NA
J: TRBJ1-1
CDR3: CASSVTRAVGTEAFF
DNA: TGTGCCAGCAGTGTGACCAGGGCAGTCGGCACTGAAGCTTTCTTT

D: NA
V: TRBV5-1
size: NA
J: TRBJ1-1
CDR3: CASSGGMGGSEAFF
DNA: TGCGCCAGCAGCGGGGGGATGGGTGGAAGTGAAGCTTTCTTT

D: NA
V: TRBV11-2
size: NA
J: TRBJ1-2
CDR3: CASSLEDSYGYTF
DNA: TGTGCCAGCAGCTTGGAAGACAGCTATGGCTACACCTTC

D: NA
V: TRBV4-1
size: NA
J: TRBJ2-2
CDR3: CASSQDMRQDKAGELFF
DNA: TGCGCCAGCAGCCAAGATATGAGACAGGACAAGGCCGGGGAGCTGTTTTTT

D: TRBD1
V: TRBV5-5
size: NA
J: TRBJ2-7
CDR3: CASSITGGISYEQYF
DNA: TGTGCCAGCAGCATAACAGGGGGGATTTCCTACGAGCAGTACTTC

D: NA
V: TRBV13
size: NA
J: TRBJ1-2
CDR3: CASSLLLKGDPYGYTF
DNA: TGTGCCAGCAGCCTGCTTTTGAAAGGAGATCCCTATGGCTACACCTTC

D: NA
V: TRBV30
size: NA
J: TRBJ2-7
CDR3: CAWSAAAYEQYF
DNA: TGTGCCTGGAGTGCCGCAGCCTACGAGCAGTACTTC

D: NA
V: TRBV5-1
size: NA
J: TRBJ1-3
CDR3: CASSFYSGSGNTIYF
DNA: TGCGCCAGCAGCTTCTACAGCGGGTCTGGAAACACCATATATTTT

D: NA
V: TRBV2
size: NA
J: TRBJ1-5
CDR3: CASSEDLGVGNQPQHF
DNA: TGTGCCAGCAGTGAAGACCTAGGGGTTGGCAATCAGCCCCAGCATTTT

D: NA
V: TRBV5-4
size: NA
J: TRBJ1-2
CDR3: CASSLRLGEGYGYTF
DNA: TGTGCCAGCAGCTTGAGGTTGGGCGAAGGCTATGGCTACACCTTC

D: NA
V: TRBV13
size: NA
J: TRBJ1-4
CDR3: CASSFLGGRGLFF
DNA: TGTGCCAGCAGCTTCCTCGGGGGGCGCGGACTGTTTTTT

D: NA
V: TRBV7-8
size: NA
J: TRBJ1-3
CDR3: CASSLQTGGILGNTIYF
DNA: TGTGCCAGCAGCCTACAAACCGGAGGGATTCTAGGAAACACCATATATTTT

D: NA
V: TRBV14
size: NA
J: TRBJ1-2
CDR3: CASSEGPGGYTF
DNA: TGTGCCAGCAGCGAAGGCCCGGGAGGCTACACCTTC

D: NA
V: TRBV19
size: NA
J: TRBJ1-6
CDR3: CASSISPGNSPLHF
DNA: TGTGCCAGTAGTATCTCCCCAGGAAATTCACCCCTCCACTTT

D: TRBD1
V: TRBV4-2
size: NA
J: TRBJ2-1
CDR3: CASSQDPQGVMNEQFF
DNA: TGTGCCAGCAGCCAAGATCCCCAGGGGGTAATGAATGAGCAGTTCTTC